Below, 23 T cell receptor beta chains from the same sample are listed, as sequenced in a study of CD8 T cells in ankylosing spondylitis. TCRdb independently ran MiXCR on the 5' RACE reads; one entry per CDR3 protein. Here the sample spans about 200,000 distinct CDR3 sequences, around 7.9% being singletons. Regarding the study as a whole: Roughly 8 highly homologous variants formed a TCR beta motif that appeared characteristic of ankylosing spondylitis blood.

Antigen specificity for these receptors is unknown. Input material: blood, either unsorted or a sorted T cell fraction (not recorded which). These TCRs come from a male donor with ankylosing spondylitis.

This clonotype was seen a few times. The chain is built from TRBV29-1 and TRBJ2-1; no definite D call. Per the germline V gene, CDR1 is SQVTM and CDR2 is ANQGSEA. The CDR3 runs 13 residues. Trimming removed 1 base from V and 6 bases from J, with 10 bases in between. The CDR3 DNA sequence: TGCAGCGTTGAAGGTCCCAGACTCAATGAGCAGTTCTTC. Protein product: CSVEGPRLNEQFF.

This clonotype was found many times. This chain connects TRBV12-3 or TRBV12-4 to TRBJ2-6; 7 bases are shared with TRBD2. Unmatched junction bases numbered 9, after V lost 7 bases and J lost 0 bases. The CDR3 runs to 17 residues. The CDR3, as DNA: TGTGCCAGCAAGGGACTACCGGACTACTCTGGGGCCAACGTCCTGACTTTC. It yields the protein CASKGLPDYSGANVLTF.

This clonotype appeared many times. One end of the junction does not line up with germline, which may come from a read error. The rearrangement joins TRBV7-8 to TRBJ2-1; 9 nucleotides line up with TRBD1. Germline CDR1 SGHVS, CDR2 FQNEAQ. The CDR3 has 15 amino acids. The CDR3 is CASKDTGGSHNEQFF. The CDR3 DNA reads TGTGCCAGTAAAGATACAGGGGGCTCCCACAATGAGCAGTTCTTC. The variable domain in full, with the rest retrieved from reference TRBV7-8 and TRBJ2-1, is GAGVSQSPRYKVAKRGQDVALRCDPISGHVSLFWYQQALGQGPEFLTYFQNEAQLDKSGLPSDRFFAERPEGSVSTLKIQRTQQEDSAVYLCASKDTGGSHNEQFFGPGTRLTVL.

This clonotype was seen at least ten times. This chain joins TRBV28 and TRBJ2-7, with D possibly matching TRBD1 (6 bases). With 4 bases removed from V and 2 bases from J, the gap between germline ends came to 15 bases. The CDR3 runs to 15 residues. Germline V gives CDR1 MDHEN, CDR2 SYDVKM. CDR3 amino acids: CASSYSGTPPYEQYF. In DNA form, the CDR3 reads TGTGCCAGCAGTTACTCGGGGACACCTCCCTACGAGCAGTACTTC.

This clonotype was observed a few times. CDR3 DNA sequence: TGCAGTGCTAGCCCGGGACTAGCGGGAGTTCGCAATGAGCAGTTCTTC. This gives the protein CSASPGLAGVRNEQFF. The gene calls are TRBV20-1 and TRBJ2-1, with TRBD2 identical over 14 bases. Germline V gene data show CDR1 as DFQATT and CDR2 as SNEGSKA (reference sequence). The trim removed 3 bases at V and 6 bases at J, leaving 7 bases unmatched. The CDR3 totals 16 residues.

This clonotype was counted ten times or more. The V gene is TRBV9, the J gene TRBJ2-7, with D possibly called TRBD1 or TRBD2 (5 bases each). V dropped 0 bases and J dropped 4 bases, with 11 bases sitting between them. The CDR3 is 14 residues long. CDR1 is SGDLS, CDR2 YYNGEE, per germline. CDR3 protein: CASSVDGAGYEQYF. In nucleotides, the CDR3 is TGTGCCAGCAGCGTAGACGGGGCTGGGTACGAGCAGTACTTC.

This sequence joins TRBV27 and TRBJ2-1; TRBD1 matches at 8 bases. Germline V gives CDR1 MNHEY, CDR2 SMNVEV (reference sequence). This CDR3 has 11 residues. The V segment lost 6 bases and the J segment 12 bases; nucleotides outside the gene matches: 4. CDR3 DNA sequence: TGTGCCAGCAGGACCGGGACAGGGCAGTTCTTC. Translating it yields CASRTGTGQFF.

This clonotype was picked up many times. The V call is TRBV4-2, the J call TRBJ2-7; D may be TRBD2 (5 bases). Trimming removed 0 bases from V and 0 bases from J, with 12 bases in between. Germline loops: CDR1 LGHNA, CDR2 YNFKEQ. There are 16 residues in the CDR3. The CDR3 DNA reads TGTGCCAGCAGCCAAGATTTGGGAGCGGCCTCCTACGAGCAGTACTTC. Residues: CASSQDLGAASYEQYF.

There are a few counts of this clonotype. This chain links TRBV19 with TRBJ2-5, with D perhaps assigned TRBD1 or TRBD2 (5 bases each). Trimming shortened V by 5 bases and J by 13 bases, and 20 bases separated the two germline ends. This CDR3 comprises 13 residues. Looked up from germline, CDR1 is LNHDA and CDR2 is SQIVND (reference sequence). CDR3 bases: TGTGCCAGTAGTCTCTCGGGACCCTCCGTTCGGTACTTC. Encoded protein: CASSLSGPSVRYF.

This clonotype was recorded at least ten times. The chain joins TRBV27 to TRBJ2-3; D perhaps matches TRBD1 (5 bases). The CDR3 loop spans 15 amino acids. V gave up 5 bases and J gave up 5 bases, with 17 bases separating them. Germline assignment: CDR1 MNHEY and CDR2 SMNVEV (reference sequence). The CDR3 is CASSTLPAGIDTQYF. The DNA for the CDR3 is TGTGCCAGCAGTACCCTCCCCGCAGGGATAGATACGCAGTATTTT.

This clonotype appeared many times. The genes are TRBV12-3 or TRBV12-4 and TRBJ2-7, with D perhaps TRBD1 (5 bases). The length of the CDR3 is 12 residues. V was trimmed by 8 bases and J by 0 bases, leaving 8 bases between them. The DNA for the CDR3 is TGTGCCAGCCGCGACAGCTCCTACGAGCAGTACTTC. It codes for CASRDSSYEQYF.

The table lists this clonotype with many counts. CDR3 DNA: TGTGCCAGCGAGGGCGGAACTGAAGCTTTCTTT. Translating gives CASEGGTEAFF. The chain couples TRBV6-5 to TRBJ1-1, with D hard to call. The CDR3 extends over 11 amino acids. V gave up 8 bases and J gave up 5 bases, with 9 bases separating them. CDR1 MNHEY and CDR2 SVGAGI come from the germline V gene.

This clonotype has at least ten counts. V usage is TRBV27 and J usage is TRBJ1-1; D not resolved. Germline loops: CDR1 MNHEY, CDR2 SMNVEV (reference sequence). The ends were cut back, 6 bases at V and 1 base at J, with 12 bases in the middle. The CDR3 extends over 14 amino acids. CDR3 DNA: TGTGCCAGCAGCCTGGGCCAATGGAACACTGAAGCTTTCTTT. It yields the protein CASSLGQWNTEAFF.

At least ten counts were recorded for this clonotype. This sequence joins TRBV29-1 and TRBJ1-1; D remains unclear. The CDR3 runs to 16 residues. CDR1 and CDR2 (germline): SQVTM, ANQGSEA. V was pared by 2 bases and J by 0 bases, with 16 bases between. CDR3 amino acids: CSVEPGPGVMNTEAFF. The CDR3 nucleotides are TGCAGCGTTGAACCAGGCCCGGGAGTCATGAACACTGAAGCTTTCTTT.

This clonotype was counted ten times or more. This rearrangement joins TRBV12-3 or TRBV12-4 to TRBJ2-7; D gene uncertain. Between the trimmed V and J ends, which lost 3 bases and 3 bases, there was a span of 9 bases. The CDR3 length is 13 residues. CDR3 bases: TGTGCCAGCAGTTTTGTCCCGCGCTACGAGCAGTACTTC. As protein: CASSFVPRYEQYF.

This clonotype was seen at least ten times. The chain joins TRBV24-1 to TRBJ2-3; TRBD2 agrees at 8 bases. V gave up 1 base and J gave up 5 bases; unmatched junction bases: 4. This CDR3 is built from 15 residues. CDR1 and CDR2 (germline): KGHDR, SFDVKD. The CDR3 DNA reads TGTGCCACCAGTGATTTCCGGGAGGGCCAAGATACGCAGTATTTT. It codes for CATSDFREGQDTQYF.

This clonotype has ten or more counts. The chain links TRBV24-1 to TRBJ1-2; a weak D match, TRBD1 (6 bases). The CDR3 is 17 amino acids. Germline CDR1 is KGHDR and CDR2 is SFDVKD. Trimming cost V 2 bases and J 3 bases, with 18 bases left between them. The CDR3 protein is CATSDSGKGETYYGYTF. The CDR3 DNA reads TGTGCCACCAGTGATTCCGGGAAGGGGGAAACATACTATGGCTACACCTTC.

This rearrangement joins TRBV18 to TRBJ1-4; a weak D match, TRBD1 (6 bases). Germline loops: CDR1 KGHSH, CDR2 LQKENI. The CDR3 has 15 amino acids. V was clipped by 2 bases and J by 8 bases, with 15 bases between them. The CDR3 region is CASSPVPGVQEKLFF. DNA of the CDR3: TGTGCCAGCTCACCAGTCCCAGGGGTACAGGAAAAACTGTTTTTT.

This clonotype was seen repeatedly, ten times or more. The chain links TRBV27 to TRBJ2-1; TRBD2 agrees at 8 bases. This CDR3 comprises 20 residues. V shed 6 bases and J 0 bases; nucleotides not matched to a gene: 19. Germline CDR1 and CDR2: MNHEY and SMNVEV (reference sequence). CDR3 DNA sequence: TGTGCCAGCAGCCCTAACTCTTTGTTTTCGGGGGGGAGCTCCTACAATGAGCAGTTCTTC. Translation: CASSPNSLFSGGSSYNEQFF.

This clonotype was picked up many times. The chain employs TRBV20-1 and TRBJ1-2; D unclear. The V gene lost 6 bases and the J gene lost 4 bases, with 9 bases spanning the gap. The CDR3 covers 11 residues. In germline, CDR1 is DFQATT, CDR2 SNEGSKA (reference sequence). The CDR3 DNA follows: TGCAGTGCACCCCGGAGCTATGGCTACACCTTC. Translation gives CSAPRSYGYTF.

In this sample, this clonotype turned up many times. The J gene is TRBJ2-7, the V gene TRBV5-6, with D perhaps matching TRBD1 (6 bases). CDR1 is SGHDT and CDR2 is YYEEEE in the germline V gene. The length of the CDR3 is 16 residues. V gave up 4 bases and J gave up 0 bases, with 17 bases separating them. The CDR3, as DNA: TGTGCCAGCAGCCCGAGCAGGGGTAAGGGCTCCTACGAGCAGTACTTC. The encoded protein is CASSPSRGKGSYEQYF.

This clonotype was observed at least ten times. V gene TRBV10-3 combines with J gene TRBJ1-1; TRBD1 agrees at 8 bases. The CDR3 totals 14 residues. Trimming cost V 1 base and J 4 bases; bases outside gene matches: 2. The germline gives CDR1 ENHRY, CDR2 SYGVKD. The CDR3 DNA is TGTGCCATCAGTGAGTTGGACAGGGCCACTGAAGCTTTCTTT. Its protein is CAISELDRATEAFF.

The sample holds many counts of this clonotype. J is TRBJ1-2 and V is TRBV20-1; the D gene is possibly TRBD1 (6 bases). CDR1 and CDR2 (germline): DFQATT, SNEGSKA (reference sequence). V shed 0 bases and J shed 7 bases, with 21 bases lying between them. The CDR3 spans 16 residues. The CDR3 DNA is TGCAGTGCTAGAGATGGAACGAGGGGGTTGTTCTTTGGCTACACCTTC. This codes for CSARDGTRGLFFGYTF.